The 2 T cell receptor beta chains in this list originate from one sample, sequenced in a study of beta chain features in type 1 diabetes. Reverse transcription of all isolated RNA meant that expressed TCRB transcripts were sequenced. Generated by immunoSEQ multiplex PCR, the TCRdb table keeps only in-frame clones and is missing some. The sample has under 900,000 clones; roughly 15% are singletons. The material sequenced was naive CD4+ T cells from blood. The source is a young woman in good health.

This chain connects TRBV11-2 to TRBJ2-3, with D tentatively TRBD1 or TRBD2 (5 bases each). V was clipped by 5 bases and J by 6 bases, with 15 bases between them. The CDR3 has 14 residues. Germline values: CDR1 SGHAT, CDR2 FQNNGV. DNA of the CDR3: TGTGCCAGCAGCCCCAAGGGACCGTGGGATACGCAGTATTTT. It is translated as CASSPKGPWDTQYF.

The chain uses TRBV6-7 and TRBJ2-7; D is unresolved. TRBV6-7 is sorted into the ORF group, with uncertain function. This CDR3 has 11 amino acids. V was trimmed by 3 bases and J by 6 bases, leaving 6 bases between them. The CDR3 here is CASSYSGEQYF. DNA of the CDR3: TGTGCCAGCAGTTATTCAGGCGAGCAGTACTTC.